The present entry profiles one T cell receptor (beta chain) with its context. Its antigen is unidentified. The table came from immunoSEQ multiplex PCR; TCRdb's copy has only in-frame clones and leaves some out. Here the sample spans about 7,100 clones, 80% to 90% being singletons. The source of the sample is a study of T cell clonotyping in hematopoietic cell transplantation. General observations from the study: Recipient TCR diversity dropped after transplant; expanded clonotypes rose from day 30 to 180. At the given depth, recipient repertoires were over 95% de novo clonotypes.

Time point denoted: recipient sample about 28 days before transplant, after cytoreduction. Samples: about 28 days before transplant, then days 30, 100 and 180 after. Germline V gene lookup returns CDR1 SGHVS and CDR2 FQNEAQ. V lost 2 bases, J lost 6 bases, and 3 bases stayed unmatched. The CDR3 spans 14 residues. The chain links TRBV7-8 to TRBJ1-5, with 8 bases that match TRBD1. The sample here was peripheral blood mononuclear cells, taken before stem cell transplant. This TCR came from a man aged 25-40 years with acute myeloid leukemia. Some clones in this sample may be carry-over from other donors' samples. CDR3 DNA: TGTGCCAGCAGCTTACAGGGGGCGCCTCAGCCCCAGCATTTT. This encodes CASSLQGAPQPQHF.